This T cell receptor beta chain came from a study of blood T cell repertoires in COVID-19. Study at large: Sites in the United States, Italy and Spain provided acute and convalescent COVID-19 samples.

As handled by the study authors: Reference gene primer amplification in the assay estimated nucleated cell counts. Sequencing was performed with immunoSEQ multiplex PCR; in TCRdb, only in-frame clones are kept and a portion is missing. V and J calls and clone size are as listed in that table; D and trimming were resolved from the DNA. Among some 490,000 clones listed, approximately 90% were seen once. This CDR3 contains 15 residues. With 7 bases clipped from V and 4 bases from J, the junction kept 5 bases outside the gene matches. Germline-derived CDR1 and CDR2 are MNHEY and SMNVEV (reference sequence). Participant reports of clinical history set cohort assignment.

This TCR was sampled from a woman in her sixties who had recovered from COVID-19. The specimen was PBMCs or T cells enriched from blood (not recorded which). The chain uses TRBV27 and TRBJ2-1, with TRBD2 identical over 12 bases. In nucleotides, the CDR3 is TGTGCCAGCACCCGCGGGACTAGCGGGTACAATGAGCAGTTCTTC. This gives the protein CASTRGTSGYNEQFF.